This TCR beta chain is from a study of shared clonotypes between healthy human individuals. Study context: The study enrolled a couple of women and a few men aged 18 to 49. CD4 naive and memory got three plates each, CD8 naive two, CD8 memory one.

Sequenced by immunoSEQ multiplex PCR; TCRdb stores in-frame clones only, minus some. Of roughly 2,500,000 clones in the sample, more than 85% are singletons; the top ten hold about 0.39%. The CDR3 covers 16 residues. Trimming stripped 5 bases from V and 4 bases from J, with 19 bases between. The germline gives CDR1 LNHDA, CDR2 SQIVND (reference sequence). The chain combines TRBV19 with TRBJ2-3; D possibly corresponds to TRBD2 (6 bases). The sequence came from a young man in good health. Some clones in this sample may be carry-over from other donors' samples. The specimen was naive CD4+ T cells from PBMCs. This sample's subset: CD45RA+ positively selected. The CDR3 nucleotides are TGTGCCAGTAGTCTCCCTGGTCGGGGGAAGCCAGATACGCAGTATTTT. The encoded protein is CASSLPGRGKPDTQYF. Filled out from reference TRBV19 and TRBJ2-3, the complete variable domain reads DGGITQSPKYLFRKEGQNVTLSCEQNLNHDAMYWYRQDPGQGLRLIYYSQIVNDFQKGDIAEGYSVSREKKESFPLTVTSAQKNPTAFYLCASSLPGRGKPDTQYFGPGTRLTVL.